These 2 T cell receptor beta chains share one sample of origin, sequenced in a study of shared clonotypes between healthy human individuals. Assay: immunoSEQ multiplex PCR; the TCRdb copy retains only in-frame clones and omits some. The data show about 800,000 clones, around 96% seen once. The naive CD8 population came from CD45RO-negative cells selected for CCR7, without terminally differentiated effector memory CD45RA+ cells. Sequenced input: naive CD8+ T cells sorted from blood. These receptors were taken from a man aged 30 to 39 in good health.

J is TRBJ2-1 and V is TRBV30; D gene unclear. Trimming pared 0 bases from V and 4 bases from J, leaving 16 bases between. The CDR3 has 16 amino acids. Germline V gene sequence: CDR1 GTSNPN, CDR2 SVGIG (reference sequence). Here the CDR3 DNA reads TGTGCCTGGAGTGTAGAACAAGGCACCAGTTACAATGAGCAGTTCTTC. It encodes CAWSVEQGTSYNEQFF.

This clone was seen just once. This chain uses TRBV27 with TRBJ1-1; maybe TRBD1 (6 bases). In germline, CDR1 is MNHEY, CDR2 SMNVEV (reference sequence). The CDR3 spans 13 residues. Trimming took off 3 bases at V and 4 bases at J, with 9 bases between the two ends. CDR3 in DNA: TGTGCCAGCAGTTTCGGGGGGCGCACTGAAGCTTTCTTT. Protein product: CASSFGGRTEAFF.